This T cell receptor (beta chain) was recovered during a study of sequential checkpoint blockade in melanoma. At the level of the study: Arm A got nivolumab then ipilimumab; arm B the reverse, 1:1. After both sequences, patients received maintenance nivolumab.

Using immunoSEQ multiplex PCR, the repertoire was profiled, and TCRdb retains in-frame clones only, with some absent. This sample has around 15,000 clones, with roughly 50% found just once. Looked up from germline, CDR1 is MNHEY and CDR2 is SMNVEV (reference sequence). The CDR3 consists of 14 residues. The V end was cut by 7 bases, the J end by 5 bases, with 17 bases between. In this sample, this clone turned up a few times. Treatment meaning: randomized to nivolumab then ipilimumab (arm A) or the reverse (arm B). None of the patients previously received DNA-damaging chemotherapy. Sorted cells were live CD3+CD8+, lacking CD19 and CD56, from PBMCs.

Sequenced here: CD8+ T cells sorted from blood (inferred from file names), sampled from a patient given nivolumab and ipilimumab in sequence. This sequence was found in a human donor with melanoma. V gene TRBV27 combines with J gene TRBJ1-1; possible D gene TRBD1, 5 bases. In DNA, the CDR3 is TGTGCCAGCAAATTTAACGGGGGTAAAACTGAAGCTTTCTTT. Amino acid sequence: CASKFNGGKTEAFF.